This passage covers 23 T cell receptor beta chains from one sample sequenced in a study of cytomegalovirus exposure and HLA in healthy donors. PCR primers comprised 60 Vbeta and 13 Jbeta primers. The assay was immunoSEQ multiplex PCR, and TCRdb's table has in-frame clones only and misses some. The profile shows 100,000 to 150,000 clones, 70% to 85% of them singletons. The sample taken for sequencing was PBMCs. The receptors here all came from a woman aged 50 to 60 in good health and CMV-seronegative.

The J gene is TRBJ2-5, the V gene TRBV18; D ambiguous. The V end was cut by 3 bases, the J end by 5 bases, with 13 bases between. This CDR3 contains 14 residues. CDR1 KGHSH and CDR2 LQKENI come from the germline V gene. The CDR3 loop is CASSPGQTQETQYF. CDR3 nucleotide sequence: TGTGCCAGCTCACCGGGCCAGACCCAGGAGACCCAGTACTTC. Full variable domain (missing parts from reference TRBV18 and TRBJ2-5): NAGVMQNPRHLVRRRGQEARLRCSPMKGHSHVYWYRQLPEEGLKFMVYLQKENIIDESGMPKERFSAEFPKEGPSILRIQQVVRGDSAAYFCASSPGQTQETQYFGPGTRLLVL.

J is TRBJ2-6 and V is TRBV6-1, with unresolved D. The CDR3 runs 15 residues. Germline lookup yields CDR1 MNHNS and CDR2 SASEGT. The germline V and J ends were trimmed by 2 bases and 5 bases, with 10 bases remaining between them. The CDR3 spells CASSERNSWANVLTF. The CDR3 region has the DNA TGTGCCAGCAGTGAAAGGAACAGTTGGGCCAACGTCCTGACTTTC.

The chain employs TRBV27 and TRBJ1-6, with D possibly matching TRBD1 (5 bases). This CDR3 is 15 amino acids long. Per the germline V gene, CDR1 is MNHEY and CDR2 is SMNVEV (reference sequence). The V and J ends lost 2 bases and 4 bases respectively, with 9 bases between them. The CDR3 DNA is TGTGCCAGCAGTTTAGACAGAAAATATAATTCACCCCTCCACTTT. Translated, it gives CASSLDRKYNSPLHF.

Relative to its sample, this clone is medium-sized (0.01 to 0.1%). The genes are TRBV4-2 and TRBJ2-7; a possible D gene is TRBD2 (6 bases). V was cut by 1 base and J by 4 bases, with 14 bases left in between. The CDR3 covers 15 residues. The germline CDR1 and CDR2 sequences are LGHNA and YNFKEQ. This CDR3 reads CASSQVTGESYEQYF. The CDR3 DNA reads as TGTGCCAGCAGCCAAGTGACGGGAGAATCATACGAGCAGTACTTC.

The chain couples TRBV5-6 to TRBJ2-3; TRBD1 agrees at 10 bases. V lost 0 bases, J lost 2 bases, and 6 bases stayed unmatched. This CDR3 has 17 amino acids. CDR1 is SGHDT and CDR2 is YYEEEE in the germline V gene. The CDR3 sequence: CASSLVGTGVLTDTQYF. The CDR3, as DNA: TGTGCCAGCAGCTTGGTTGGGACAGGGGTTCTCACAGATACGCAGTATTTT.

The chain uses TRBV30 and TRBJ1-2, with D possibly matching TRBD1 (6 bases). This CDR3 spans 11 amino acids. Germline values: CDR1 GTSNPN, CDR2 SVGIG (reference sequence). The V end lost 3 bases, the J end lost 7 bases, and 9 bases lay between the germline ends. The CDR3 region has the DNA TGTGCCTGGAGCACAGGGAGTGGCTACACCTTC. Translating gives CAWSTGSGYTF.

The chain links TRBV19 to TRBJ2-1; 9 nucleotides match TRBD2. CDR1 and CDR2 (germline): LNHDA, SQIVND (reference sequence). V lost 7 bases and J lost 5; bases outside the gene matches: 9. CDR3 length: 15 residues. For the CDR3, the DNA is TGTGCCAGTATCGGTGGGGCTAGCGGGAACAATGAGCAGTTCTTC. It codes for CASIGGASGNNEQFF.

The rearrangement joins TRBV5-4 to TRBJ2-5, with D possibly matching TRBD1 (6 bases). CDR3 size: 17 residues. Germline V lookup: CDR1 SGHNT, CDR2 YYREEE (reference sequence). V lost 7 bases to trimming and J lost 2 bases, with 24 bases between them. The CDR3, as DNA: TGTGCCAGCCCTCAGGGGTTTTTCCAGAACGATCAAGAGACCCAGTACTTC. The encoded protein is CASPQGFFQNDQETQYF.

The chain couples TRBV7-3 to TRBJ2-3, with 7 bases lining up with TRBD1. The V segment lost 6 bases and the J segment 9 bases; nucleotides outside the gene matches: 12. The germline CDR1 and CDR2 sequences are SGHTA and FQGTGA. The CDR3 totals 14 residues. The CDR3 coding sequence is TGTGCCAGCAGTACAGACAGGGACGTAAACACGCAGTATTTT. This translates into CASSTDRDVNTQYF. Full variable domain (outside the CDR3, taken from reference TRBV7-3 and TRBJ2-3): GAGVSQTPSNKVTEKGKYVELRCDPISGHTALYWYRQSLGQGPEFLIYFQGTGAADDSGLPNDRFFAVRPEGSVSTLKIQRTERGDSAVYLCASSTDRDVNTQYFGPGTRLTVL.

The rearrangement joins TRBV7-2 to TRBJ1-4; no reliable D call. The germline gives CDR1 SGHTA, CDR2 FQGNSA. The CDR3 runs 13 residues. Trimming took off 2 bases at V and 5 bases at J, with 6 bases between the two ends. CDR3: CASSLNQNEKLFF. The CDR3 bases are TGTGCCAGCAGCTTAAACCAGAATGAAAAACTGTTTTTT.

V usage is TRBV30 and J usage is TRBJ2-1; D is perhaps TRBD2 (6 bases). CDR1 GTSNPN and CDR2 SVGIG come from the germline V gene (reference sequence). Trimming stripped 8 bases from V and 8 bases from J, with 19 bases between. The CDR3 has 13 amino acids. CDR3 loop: CAVLRRGSDEQFF. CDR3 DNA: TGTGCCGTGCTGCGGCGGGGATCAGATGAGCAGTTCTTC.

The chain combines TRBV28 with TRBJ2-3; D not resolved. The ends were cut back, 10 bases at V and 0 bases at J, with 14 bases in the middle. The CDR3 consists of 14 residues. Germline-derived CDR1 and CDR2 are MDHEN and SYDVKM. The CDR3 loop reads CATKEQYSTDTQYF. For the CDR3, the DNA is TGTGCCACAAAGGAGCAATATAGCACAGATACGCAGTATTTT.

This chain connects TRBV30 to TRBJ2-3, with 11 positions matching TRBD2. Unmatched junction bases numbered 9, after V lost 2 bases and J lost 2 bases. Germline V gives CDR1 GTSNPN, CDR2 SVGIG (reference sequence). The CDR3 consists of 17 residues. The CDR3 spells CAWSNPVAGGTTDTQYF. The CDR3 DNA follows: TGTGCCTGGAGTAACCCCGTAGCGGGAGGGACCACAGATACGCAGTATTTT.

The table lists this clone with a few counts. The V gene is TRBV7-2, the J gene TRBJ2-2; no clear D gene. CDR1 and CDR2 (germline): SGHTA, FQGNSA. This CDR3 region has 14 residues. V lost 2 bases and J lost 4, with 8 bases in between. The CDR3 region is CASSLTDFTGELFF. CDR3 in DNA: TGTGCCAGCAGCTTAACCGACTTCACCGGGGAGCTGTTTTTT. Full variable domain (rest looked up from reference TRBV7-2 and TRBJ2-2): GAGVSQSPSNKVTEKGKDVELRCDPISGHTALYWYRQSLGQGLEFLIYFQGNSAPDKSGLPSDRFSAERTGGSVSTLTIQRTQQEDSAVYLCASSLTDFTGELFFGEGSRLTVL.

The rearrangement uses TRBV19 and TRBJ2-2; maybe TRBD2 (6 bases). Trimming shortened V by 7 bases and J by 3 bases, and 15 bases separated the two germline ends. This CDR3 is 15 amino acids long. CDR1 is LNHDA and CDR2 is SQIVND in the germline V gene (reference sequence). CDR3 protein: CASTEAGTYTGELFF. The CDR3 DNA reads TGTGCCAGTACCGAGGCGGGAACGTACACCGGGGAGCTGTTTTTT.

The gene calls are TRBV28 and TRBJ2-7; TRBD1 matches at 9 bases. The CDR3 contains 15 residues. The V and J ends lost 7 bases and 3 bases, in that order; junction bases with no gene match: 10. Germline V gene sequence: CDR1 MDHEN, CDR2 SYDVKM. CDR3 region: CASTDTGTGFYEQYF. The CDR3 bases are TGTGCCAGCACGGACACCGGGACAGGGTTCTACGAGCAGTACTTC.

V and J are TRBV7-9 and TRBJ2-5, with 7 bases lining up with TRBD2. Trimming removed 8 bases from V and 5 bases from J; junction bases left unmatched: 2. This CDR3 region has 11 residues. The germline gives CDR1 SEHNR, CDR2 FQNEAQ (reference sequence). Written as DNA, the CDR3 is TGTGCCAGCTTGGGGGGGGAGACCCAGTACTTC. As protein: CASLGGETQYF.

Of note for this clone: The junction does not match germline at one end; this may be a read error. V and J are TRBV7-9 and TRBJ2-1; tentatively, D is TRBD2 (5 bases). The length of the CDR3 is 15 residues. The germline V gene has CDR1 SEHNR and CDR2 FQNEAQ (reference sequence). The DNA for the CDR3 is TGTTCCAGCAGCCCTAAGGTACGGGAAAGCAATGAGCAGTTCTTC. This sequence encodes CSSSPKVRESNEQFF.

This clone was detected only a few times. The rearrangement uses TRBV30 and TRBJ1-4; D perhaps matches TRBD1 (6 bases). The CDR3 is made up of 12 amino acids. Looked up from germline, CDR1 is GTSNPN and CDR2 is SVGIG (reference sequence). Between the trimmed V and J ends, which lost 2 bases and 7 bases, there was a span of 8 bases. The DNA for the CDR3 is TGTGCCTGGAGTCGACAGGCTGAAAAACTGTTTTTT. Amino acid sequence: CAWSRQAEKLFF.

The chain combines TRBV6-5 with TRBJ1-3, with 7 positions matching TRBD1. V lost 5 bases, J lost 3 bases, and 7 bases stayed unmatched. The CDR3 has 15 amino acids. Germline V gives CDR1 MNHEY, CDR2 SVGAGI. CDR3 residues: CASSKDRFYGNTIYF. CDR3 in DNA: TGTGCCAGCAGTAAGGACAGGTTTTATGGAAACACCATATATTTT.

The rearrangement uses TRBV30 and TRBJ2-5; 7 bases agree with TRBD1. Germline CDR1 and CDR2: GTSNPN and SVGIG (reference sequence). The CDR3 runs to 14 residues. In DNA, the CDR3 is TGTGCTCACGGGCAGGGGGTGTACCAAGAGACCCAGTACTTC. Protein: CAHGQGVYQETQYF.

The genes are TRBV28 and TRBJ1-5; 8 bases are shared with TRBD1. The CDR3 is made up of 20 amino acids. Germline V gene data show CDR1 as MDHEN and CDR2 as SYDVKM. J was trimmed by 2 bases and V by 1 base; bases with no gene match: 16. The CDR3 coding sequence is TGTGCCAGCAGTTTATATTTGTTACAAACAGGGGGGGATGGCAATCAGCCCCAGCATTTT. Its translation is CASSLYLLQTGGDGNQPQHF.

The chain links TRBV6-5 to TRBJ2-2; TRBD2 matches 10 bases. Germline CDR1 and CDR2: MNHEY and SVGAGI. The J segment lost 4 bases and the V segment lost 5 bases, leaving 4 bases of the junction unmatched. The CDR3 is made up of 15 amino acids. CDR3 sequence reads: CASSPLAGVTGELFF. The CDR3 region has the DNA TGTGCCAGCAGTCCTCTAGCGGGAGTCACCGGGGAGCTGTTTTTT.